Below, 22 T cell receptor beta chains from the same sample are listed, as sequenced in a study of blood T cells in healthy people across ages. Alongside a J-beta primer mix, a sample-barcoded 5' primer served in a second PCR lasting roughly 7 to 12 cycles. MiXCR was run by TCRdb on the 5' RACE reads, yielding one entry per CDR3 protein. Altogether about 1,400,000 distinct CDR3 sequences are present, 40% to 50% being singletons, with the ten largest covering roughly 7.9%. The sequencing input was blood. The source is a young woman in good health.

The chain uses TRBV3-1 and TRBJ1-4; D gene ambiguous. The CDR3 covers 13 residues. V lost 3 bases to trimming and J lost 7 bases, with 9 bases between them. Germline V gene data show CDR1 as LGHDT and CDR2 as YNNKEL (reference sequence). The CDR3 DNA sequence: TGTGCCAGCAGCCAGGGAACGCCTGAAAAACTGTTTTTT. It translates to CASSQGTPEKLFF.

This clonotype was counted a few times. The chain couples TRBV13 to TRBJ2-7, with 9 bases fitting TRBD1. CDR1 and CDR2 (germline): PRHDT, FYEKMQ (reference sequence). The trim removed 5 bases at V and 5 bases at J, leaving 7 bases unmatched. The CDR3 runs to 14 residues. CDR3 in DNA: TGTGCCAGCAGCCCGGGGACAGGGATCAACGAGCAGTACTTC. Its protein product is CASSPGTGINEQYF.

V is TRBV27 and J is TRBJ2-5; 12 bases align to TRBD1. This CDR3 has 19 amino acids. Germline V gene lookup returns CDR1 MNHEY and CDR2 SMNVEV (reference sequence). V shed 2 bases, J shed 2 bases, and the junction held 12 bases outside the gene matches. CDR3 loop: CASSLTGTGGILGQETQYF. The CDR3 DNA sequence: TGTGCCAGCAGTTTAACCGGGACAGGGGGCATTCTGGGTCAAGAGACCCAGTACTTC.

The chain employs TRBV7-9 and TRBJ2-5; 8 nucleotides line up with TRBD2. J was trimmed by 11 bases and V by 0 bases; bases with no gene match: 14. CDR1 and CDR2 from the germline V gene are SEHNR and FQNEAQ (reference sequence). The CDR3 consists of 16 residues. CDR3 in amino acids: CASSLATSGGPEEQYF. DNA of the CDR3: TGTGCCAGCAGCTTAGCGACATCGGGAGGGCCAGAAGAGCAGTACTTC.

This clonotype was detected a few times. The chain joins TRBV6-5 to TRBJ1-2, with 12 bases fitting TRBD1. This CDR3 is 14 amino acids long. Looked up from germline, CDR1 is MNHEY and CDR2 is SVGAGI. V shed 4 bases, J shed 6 bases, and the junction held 3 bases outside the gene matches. The CDR3: CASSWGQGADGYTF. CDR3 DNA: TGTGCCAGCAGTTGGGGACAGGGGGCGGATGGCTACACCTTC.

This clonotype was observed a few times. V and J are TRBV20-1 and TRBJ2-1, with D perhaps matching TRBD2 (6 bases). Germline-derived CDR1 and CDR2 are DFQATT and SNEGSKA (reference sequence). The CDR3 extends over 11 amino acids. Trimming shortened V by 6 bases and J by 8 bases, and 11 bases separated the two germline ends. CDR3 in amino acids: CSARLDDEQFF. As DNA, the CDR3 is TGCAGTGCAAGACTAGACGATGAGCAGTTCTTC.

There are a few counts of this clonotype. The gene calls are TRBV7-2 and TRBJ2-1, with D perhaps TRBD1 (5 bases). The CDR3 is 16 residues long. The V end was cut by 3 bases, the J end by 0 bases, with 12 bases between. CDR1 SGHTA and CDR2 FQGNSA come from the germline V gene. CDR3 region: CASSFGRAISYNEQFF. The DNA for the CDR3 is TGTGCCAGCAGCTTTGGCAGGGCTATCTCCTACAATGAGCAGTTCTTC.

The chain is built from TRBV18 and TRBJ2-7; D not resolved. The end of the DNA aligns better with TRBJ2-1, so the J call may be wrong. Germline V gives CDR1 KGHSH, CDR2 LQKENI. The CDR3 contains 12 residues. CDR3 protein: CASSPNVDEQFF. The DNA for the CDR3 is TGTGCCAGCTCACCGAATGTGGATGAGCAGTTCTTC.

The gene calls are TRBV28 and TRBJ1-2, with D unresolved. Germline V gene data show CDR1 as MDHEN and CDR2 as SYDVKM. V lost 10 bases and J 6 bases, leaving 12 bases between the germline ends. CDR3 size: 11 residues. CDR3 amino acids: CATQVRNGYTF. CDR3 nucleotides: TGTGCCACCCAAGTTCGGAATGGCTACACCTTC.

The chain couples TRBV27 to TRBJ1-1; TRBD1 matches at 8 bases. The CDR3 extends over 14 amino acids. Germline-derived CDR1 and CDR2 are MNHEY and SMNVEV (reference sequence). The junction had 6 bases not matched to a gene; V was cut back by 6 bases and J by 3 bases. DNA for the CDR3: TGTGCCAGCAGGGACGACAGGGGCTACACTGAAGCTTTCTTT. Translation gives CASRDDRGYTEAFF.

In its sample, this clonotype was seen a few times. The chain carries TRBV5-1 and TRBJ2-3, with 7 positions matching TRBD1. V gave up 5 bases and J gave up 2 bases; unmatched junction bases: 8. The CDR3 consists of 15 residues. Germline V CDR1 and CDR2: SGHRS, YFSETQ. The chain's CDR3 is CASRDPGQTTDTQYF. CDR3 sequence (DNA): TGCGCCAGCAGGGACCCGGGACAGACCACAGATACGCAGTATTTT.

J is TRBJ1-2 and V is TRBV6-5; D unclear. With 4 bases removed from V and 5 bases from J, the gap between germline ends came to 14 bases. Looked up from germline, CDR1 is MNHEY and CDR2 is SVGAGI. The length of the CDR3 is 14 residues. The CDR3 DNA reads TGTGCCAGCAGTTCCTCGACGGGCGATTATGGCTACACCTTC. Translating it yields CASSSSTGDYGYTF.

This chain connects TRBV5-1 to TRBJ2-1; D uncertain. CDR3 length equals 15 residues. CDR1 and CDR2 (germline): SGHRS, YFSETQ. V was trimmed by 0 bases and J by 9 bases, leaving 16 bases between them. For the CDR3, the DNA is TGCGCCAGCAGCTTGGAGCGTCCCCTCGAAGGTGAGCAGTTCTTC. Translating it yields CASSLERPLEGEQFF.

The rearrangement joins TRBV2 to TRBJ2-7, with TRBD1 identical over 7 bases. This CDR3 spans 14 amino acids. CDR1 is SNHLY, CDR2 FYNNEI, per germline. V shed 5 bases and J 3 bases; nucleotides not matched to a gene: 7. The CDR3 region is CASSSPGTVYEQYF. Written as DNA, the CDR3 is TGTGCCAGCAGTAGCCCCGGGACAGTCTACGAGCAGTACTTC.

The DNA of the CDR3 is TGCAGTGCTAGAGAACGACAGGGGCAAAACTATGGCTACACCTTC. It codes for CSARERQGQNYGYTF. The chain joins TRBV20-1 to TRBJ1-2, with 8 bases lining up with TRBD1. The CDR3 runs to 15 residues. Germline values: CDR1 DFQATT, CDR2 SNEGSKA (reference sequence). Trimming took 0 bases from V and 2 from J; bases not matched to a gene: 5.

CDR3 residues: CASRPPPPGTQYF. Here the CDR3 DNA reads TGTGCCAGCAGACCTCCCCCTCCCGGTACGCAGTATTTT. The V call is TRBV28, the J call TRBJ2-3; D not certain. Looked up from germline, CDR1 is MDHEN and CDR2 is SYDVKM. The CDR3 has 13 amino acids. Trimming removed 6 bases from V and 8 bases from J, with 15 bases in between.

The V and J genes are TRBV15 and TRBJ2-4; 9 nucleotides align to TRBD1. The assigned J gene may be wrong: the sequence end matches TRBJ2-7 better. The CDR3 spans 16 residues. Germline lookup yields CDR1 LNHNV and CDR2 YYDKDF (reference sequence). CDR3 DNA sequence: TGTGCCACCAGCAGAGATGGGACAGGGATTACCTACGAGCAGTACTTC. Its translation: CATSRDGTGITYEQYF.

This sequence joins TRBV20-1 and TRBJ2-4; D is ambiguous. This CDR3 is 13 amino acids long. Per the germline V gene, CDR1 is DFQATT and CDR2 is SNEGSKA (reference sequence). V was pared by 0 bases and J by 13 bases, with 16 bases between. Written as DNA, the CDR3 is TGCAGTGCTAGAGATCGGGCCTTCCCTACCCAGTACTTC. It specifies CSARDRAFPTQYF.

The chain uses TRBV15 and TRBJ2-1; D unresolved. The J call may be incorrect, as the DNA end agrees better with TRBJ2-7. This CDR3 is built from 15 residues. Germline lookup yields CDR1 LNHNV and CDR2 YYDKDF (reference sequence). As DNA, the CDR3 is TGTGCCACCAGCAGAGATCAGAGCTCCTACAATGAGCAGTACTTC. Its translation is CATSRDQSSYNEQYF.

V usage is TRBV5-1 and J usage is TRBJ2-1; 9 positions match TRBD1. CDR1 SGHRS and CDR2 YFSETQ come from the germline V gene. The CDR3 spans 17 residues. The ends lost 1 base at V and 7 bases at J; junction bases unmatched: 12. CDR3 nucleotide sequence: TGCGCCAGCAGCTTGACTCGGTGGGGACAGGGCGGGAATGAGCAGTTCTTC. It codes for CASSLTRWGQGGNEQFF. The full variable domain, in which reference TRBV5-1 and TRBJ2-1 provide the parts outside the CDR3, is KAGVTQTPRYLIKTRGQQVTLSCSPISGHRSVSWYQQTPGQGLQFLFEYFSETQRNKGNFPGRFSGRQFSNSRSEMNVSTLELGDSALYLCASSLTRWGQGGNEQFFGPGTRLTVL.

The chain is built from TRBV12-3 or TRBV12-4 and TRBJ1-1; the D gene is possibly TRBD1 (5 bases). The V gene lost 10 bases and the J gene lost 5 bases, with 14 bases spanning the gap. CDR3 length: 12 amino acids. CDR3 DNA: TGTGCCATCCGTGGTGGGGGAACTGAAGCTTTCTTT. The encoded protein is CAIRGGGTEAFF.

This clonotype showed up many times. This chain joins TRBV28 and TRBJ2-1; 7 bases line up with TRBD1. The CDR3 is 13 residues long. V was clipped by 5 bases and J by 6 bases; unmatched bases: 4. Germline V gene data show CDR1 as MDHEN and CDR2 as SYDVKM. CDR3 in DNA: TGTGCCAGCAGTCTGGGACAGCGCAATGAGCAGTTCTTC. Protein: CASSLGQRNEQFF.